The sequence of this T cell receptor (beta chain) was determined in a study of PD-1 blockade in mismatch repair-deficient tumors. This clone was picked up one time. Measured with immunoSEQ multiplex PCR; TCRdb has only the in-frame clones, and not every one. Counted here are about 34,000 clones, 75% to 90% occurring once; the ten biggest clones make up 3% to 4%. This CDR3 is 15 amino acids long. Germline CDR1 is LNHNV and CDR2 is YYDKDF (reference sequence). The V end was cut by 0 bases, the J end by 6 bases, with 12 bases between. Sequenced material: PBMCs, taken around 6 weeks after starting pembrolizumab. This TCR derives from an adult with mismatch repair-deficient cancer. The chain employs TRBV15 and TRBJ2-1; D might be TRBD1 (6 bases). DNA of the CDR3: TGTGCCACCAGCAGAGATAGGGGCAGGGGCAATGAGCAGTTCTTC. Translated: CATSRDRGRGNEQFF.